There are many counts of the clone carrying this TCR beta chain. Its specificity is unknown. Amplified regions were TCR beta CDR3 sequences from RNA transcripts. With the HTBI primer set, the TCR CDR3 went through a first round of RT-PCR. In TCRdb, the multiplex PCR reads were re-called with MiXCR into one record per CDR3 protein. The data show 600,000 to 700,000 distinct CDR3 sequences, roughly 14% seen once. The data derive from a study of T cells in Graves' hyperthyroidism and ophthalmopathy. As for the study in general: Peripheral blood sampling occurred at initial diagnosis, before any treatment. Findings of the study overall: Blood held most thyroid clonotypes expanded above 0.001 frequency.

V was clipped by 5 bases and J by 9 bases, with 14 bases between them. This CDR3 spans 13 amino acids. CDR1 SGHTA and CDR2 FQGNSA come from the germline V gene. Diagnoses used clinical symptoms, serum thyroxine and TRAb, thyroid ultrasound and orbital computed tomography. The receptor was derived from a woman between 40 and 50 years old with Graves' ophthalmopathy. The V call is TRBV7-2, the J call TRBJ2-4; D perhaps matches TRBD1 (5 bases). The sequenced sample consisted of blood. The CDR3 DNA reads TGTGCCAGCAGCCCCCAAGGGGCAGGCATTCAGTACTTC. Amino acids: CASSPQGAGIQYF.